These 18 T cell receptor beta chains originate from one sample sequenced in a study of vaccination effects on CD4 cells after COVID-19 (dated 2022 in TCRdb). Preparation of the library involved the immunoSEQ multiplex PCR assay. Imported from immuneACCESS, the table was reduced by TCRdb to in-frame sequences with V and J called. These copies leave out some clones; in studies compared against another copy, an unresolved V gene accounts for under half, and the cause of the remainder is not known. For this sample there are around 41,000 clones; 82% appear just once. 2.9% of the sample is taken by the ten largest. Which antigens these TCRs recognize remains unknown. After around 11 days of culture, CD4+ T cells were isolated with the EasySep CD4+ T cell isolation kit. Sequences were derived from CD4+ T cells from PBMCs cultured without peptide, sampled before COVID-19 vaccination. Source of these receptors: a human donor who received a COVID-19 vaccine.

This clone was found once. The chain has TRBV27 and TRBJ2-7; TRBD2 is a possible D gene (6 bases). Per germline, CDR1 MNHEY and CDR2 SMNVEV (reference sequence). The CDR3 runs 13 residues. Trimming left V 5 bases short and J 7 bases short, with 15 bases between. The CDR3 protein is CASSPRVGGEQYV. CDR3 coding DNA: TGTGCCAGCAGTCCACGGGTTGGAGGGGAGCAGTACGTC.

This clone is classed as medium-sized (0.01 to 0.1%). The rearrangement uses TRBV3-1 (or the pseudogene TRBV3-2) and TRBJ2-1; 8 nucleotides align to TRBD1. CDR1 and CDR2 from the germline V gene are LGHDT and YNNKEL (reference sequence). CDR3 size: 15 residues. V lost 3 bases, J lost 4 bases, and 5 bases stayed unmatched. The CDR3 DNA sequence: TGTGCCAGCAGCCAGCCGGGGACAGGTTACAATGAGCAGTTCTTC. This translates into CASSQPGTGYNEQFF.

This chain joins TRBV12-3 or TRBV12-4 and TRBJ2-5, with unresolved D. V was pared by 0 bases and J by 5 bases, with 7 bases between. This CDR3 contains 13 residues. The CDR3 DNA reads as TGTGCCAGCAGTTTAGCATCGGGCGAGACCCAGTACTTC. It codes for CASSLASGETQYF.

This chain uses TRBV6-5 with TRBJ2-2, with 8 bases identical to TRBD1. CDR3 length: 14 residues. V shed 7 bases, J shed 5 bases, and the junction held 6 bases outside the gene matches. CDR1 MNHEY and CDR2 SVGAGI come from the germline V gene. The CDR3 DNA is TGTGCCAGCATTTTTCAGGGGGCGACCGGGGAGCTGTTTTTT. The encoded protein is CASIFQGATGELFF.

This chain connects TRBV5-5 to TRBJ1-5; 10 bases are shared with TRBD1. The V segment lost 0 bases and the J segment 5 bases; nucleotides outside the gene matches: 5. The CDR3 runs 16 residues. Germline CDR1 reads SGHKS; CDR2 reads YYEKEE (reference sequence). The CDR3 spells CASSLGGTGEHQPQHF. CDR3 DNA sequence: TGTGCCAGCAGCTTGGGAGGGACAGGGGAGCATCAGCCCCAGCATTTT. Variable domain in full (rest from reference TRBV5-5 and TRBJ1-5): DAGVTQSPTHLIKTRGQQVTLRCSPISGHKSVSWYQQVLGQGPQFIFQYYEKEERGRGNFPDRFSARQFPNYSSELNVNALLLGDSALYLCASSLGGTGEHQPQHFGDGTRLSIL.

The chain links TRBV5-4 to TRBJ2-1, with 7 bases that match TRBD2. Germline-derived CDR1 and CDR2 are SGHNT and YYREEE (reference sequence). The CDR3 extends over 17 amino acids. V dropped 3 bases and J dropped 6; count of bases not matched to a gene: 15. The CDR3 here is CASSSRPGWGGINEQFF. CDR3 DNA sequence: TGTGCCAGCAGCTCACGACCCGGGTGGGGGGGGATCAATGAGCAGTTCTTC. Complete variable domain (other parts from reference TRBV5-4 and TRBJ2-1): ETGVTQSPTHLIKTRGQQVTLRCSSQSGHNTVSWYQQALGQGPQFIFQYYREEENGRGNFPPRFSGLQFPNYSSELNVNALELDDSALYLCASSSRPGWGGINEQFFGPGTRLTVL.

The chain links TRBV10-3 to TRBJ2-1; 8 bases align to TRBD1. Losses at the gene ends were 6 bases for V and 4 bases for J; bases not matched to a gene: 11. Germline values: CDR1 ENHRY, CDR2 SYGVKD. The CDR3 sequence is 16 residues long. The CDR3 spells CAISPLTGDFYNEQFF. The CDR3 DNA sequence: TGTGCCATCAGCCCTCTGACAGGGGACTTTTACAATGAGCAGTTCTTC.

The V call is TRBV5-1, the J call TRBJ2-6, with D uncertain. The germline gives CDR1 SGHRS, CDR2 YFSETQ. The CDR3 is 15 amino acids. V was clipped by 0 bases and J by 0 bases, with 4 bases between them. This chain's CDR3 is CASSLAPSGANVLTF. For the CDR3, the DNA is TGCGCCAGCAGCTTGGCTCCCTCTGGGGCCAACGTCCTGACTTTC.

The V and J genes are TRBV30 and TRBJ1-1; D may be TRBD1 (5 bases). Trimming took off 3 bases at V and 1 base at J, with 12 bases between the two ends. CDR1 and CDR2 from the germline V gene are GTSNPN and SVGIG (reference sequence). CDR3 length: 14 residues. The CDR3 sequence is CAWSRGGENTEAFF. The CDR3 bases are TGTGCCTGGAGCCGGGGAGGGGAGAACACTGAAGCTTTCTTT.

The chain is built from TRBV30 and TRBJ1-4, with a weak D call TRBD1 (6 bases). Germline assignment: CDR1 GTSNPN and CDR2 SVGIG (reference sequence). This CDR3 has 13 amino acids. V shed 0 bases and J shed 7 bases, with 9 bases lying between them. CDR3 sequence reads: CAWSVGGREKLFF. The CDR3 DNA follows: TGTGCCTGGAGTGTCGGGGGCCGTGAAAAACTGTTTTTT.

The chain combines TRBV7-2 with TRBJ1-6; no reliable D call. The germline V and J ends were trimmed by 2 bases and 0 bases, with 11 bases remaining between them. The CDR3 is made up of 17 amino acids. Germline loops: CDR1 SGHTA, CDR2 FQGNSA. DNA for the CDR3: TGTGCCAGCAGCTTATACACCTCGAGCTCCTATAATTCACCCCTCCACTTT. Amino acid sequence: CASSLYTSSSYNSPLHF.

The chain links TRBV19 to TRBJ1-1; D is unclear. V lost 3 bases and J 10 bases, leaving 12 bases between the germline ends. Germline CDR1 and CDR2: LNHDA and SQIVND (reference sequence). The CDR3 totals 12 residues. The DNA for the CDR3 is TGTGCCAGTAGTATTCGTGGTGGTCGAGCTTTCTTT. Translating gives CASSIRGGRAFF.

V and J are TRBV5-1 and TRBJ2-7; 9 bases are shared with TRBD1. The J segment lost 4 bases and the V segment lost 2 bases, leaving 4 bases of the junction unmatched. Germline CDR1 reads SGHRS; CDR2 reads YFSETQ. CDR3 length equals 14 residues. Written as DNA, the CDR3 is TGCGCCAGCAGCTTAGGGACAGGGACTTACGAGCAGTACGTC. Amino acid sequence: CASSLGTGTYEQYV.

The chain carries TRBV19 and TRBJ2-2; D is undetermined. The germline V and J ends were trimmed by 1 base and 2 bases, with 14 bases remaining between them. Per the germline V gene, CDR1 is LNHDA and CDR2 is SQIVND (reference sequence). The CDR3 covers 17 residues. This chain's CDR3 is CASSIVWAVANTGELFF. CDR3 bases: TGTGCCAGTAGTATAGTATGGGCAGTAGCTAACACCGGGGAGCTGTTTTTT.

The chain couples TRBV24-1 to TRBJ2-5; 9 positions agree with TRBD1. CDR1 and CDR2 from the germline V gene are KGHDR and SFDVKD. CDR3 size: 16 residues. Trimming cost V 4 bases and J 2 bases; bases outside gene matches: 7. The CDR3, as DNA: TGTGCCACCAGTGAAGCACAGGGGGCCGGACAAGAGACCCAGTACTTC. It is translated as CATSEAQGAGQETQYF.

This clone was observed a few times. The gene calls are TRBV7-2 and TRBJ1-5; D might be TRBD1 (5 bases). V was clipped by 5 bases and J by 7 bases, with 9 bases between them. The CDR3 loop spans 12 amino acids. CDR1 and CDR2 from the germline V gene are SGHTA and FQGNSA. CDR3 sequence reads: CASSAQGQPQHF. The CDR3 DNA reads TGTGCCAGCAGCGCCCAGGGACAGCCCCAGCATTTT.

CDR3 in amino acids: CASSDDSSYGYTF. The CDR3 region has the DNA TGCGCCAGCAGCGATGACAGCTCCTATGGCTACACCTTC. This sequence joins TRBV5-1 and TRBJ1-2, with D possibly matching TRBD1 (5 bases). V dropped 4 bases and J dropped 4 bases, with 11 bases sitting between them. This CDR3 comprises 13 residues. Germline lookup yields CDR1 SGHRS and CDR2 YFSETQ.

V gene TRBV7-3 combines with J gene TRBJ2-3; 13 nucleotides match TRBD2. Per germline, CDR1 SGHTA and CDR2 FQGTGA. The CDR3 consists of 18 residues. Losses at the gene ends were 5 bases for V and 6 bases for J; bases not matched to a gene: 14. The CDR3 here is CASSAALTSGGARDTQYF. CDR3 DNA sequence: TGTGCCAGCAGCGCCGCCCTAACTAGCGGGGGGGCCCGGGATACGCAGTATTTT. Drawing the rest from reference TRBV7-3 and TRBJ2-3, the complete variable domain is GAGVSQTPSNKVTEKGKYVELRCDPISGHTALYWYRQSLGQGPEFLIYFQGTGAADDSGLPNDRFFAVRPEGSVSTLKIQRTERGDSAVYLCASSAALTSGGARDTQYFGPGTRLTVL.